This T cell receptor (beta chain) was profiled in a study of blood T cell repertoires in COVID-19. The CDR3 loop spans 15 amino acids. The V and J ends lost 6 bases and 6 bases, in that order; junction bases with no gene match: 7. Germline V lookup: CDR1 MDHEN, CDR2 SYDVKM. Methods used by the authors: Estimation of nucleated cell counts was performed using reference gene primer amplification. Clones were read by immunoSEQ multiplex PCR, and TCRdb kept only the in-frame ones, dropping some. That table gives V, J and clone size, and the DNA gave D and trimming. The table includes more than 95,000 clones, 85% to 90% detected once.

This sequence originates from a human donor in a cohort sampled during active COVID-19. Source material: peripheral blood. The chain links TRBV28 to TRBJ2-3; TRBD2 aligns across 12 bases. The CDR3 nucleotides read TGTGCCAGCAGGGGAACTAGCGGGAGGTTGGATACGCAGTATTTT. Residues: CASRGTSGRLDTQYF. Based on the CDR3 plus reference TRBV28 and TRBJ2-3, the full variable domain is DVKVTQSSRYLVKRTGEKVFLECVQDMDHENMFWYRQDPGLGLRLIYFSYDVKMKEKGDIPEGYSVSREKKERFSLILESASTNQTSMYLCASRGTSGRLDTQYFGPGTRLTVL.